This TCR beta chain was captured in a study of shared clonotypes between healthy human individuals. Naivety among CD8 cells was defined by CD45RO negativity and positive CCR7 selection, thereby excluding terminally differentiated effector memory CD45RA+ cells. Concerning this clone: The same CDR3 is also encoded by other DNA sequences in this sample.

The CDR3 runs to 15 residues. Germline V gives CDR1 SGDLS, CDR2 YYNGEE. The ends lost 4 bases at V and 3 bases at J; junction bases unmatched: 6. Genomic DNA belonging to each subset was distributed in equal measure over several immunoSEQ plates. The protocol was immunoSEQ multiplex PCR, while the TCRdb copy is restricted to in-frame clones and leaves out a portion. The table records around 2,000,000 clones, roughly 95% of them present only once. The specimen was naive CD8+ T cells sorted from blood. The receptor comes from a young man in good health. This chain joins TRBV9 and TRBJ2-7; TRBD1 aligns across 11 bases. CDR3 nucleotides: TGTGCCAGCAGCCCGTCCGGGACAGGGGGCTACGAGCAGTACTTC. Its protein is CASSPSGTGGYEQYF. Together with reference TRBV9 and TRBJ2-7, the CDR3 gives the full variable domain: DSGVTQTPKHLITATGQRVTLRCSPRSGDLSVYWYQQSLDQGLQFLIQYYNGEERAKGNILERFSAQQFPDLHSELNLSSLELGDSALYFCASSPSGTGGYEQYFGPGTRLTVT.